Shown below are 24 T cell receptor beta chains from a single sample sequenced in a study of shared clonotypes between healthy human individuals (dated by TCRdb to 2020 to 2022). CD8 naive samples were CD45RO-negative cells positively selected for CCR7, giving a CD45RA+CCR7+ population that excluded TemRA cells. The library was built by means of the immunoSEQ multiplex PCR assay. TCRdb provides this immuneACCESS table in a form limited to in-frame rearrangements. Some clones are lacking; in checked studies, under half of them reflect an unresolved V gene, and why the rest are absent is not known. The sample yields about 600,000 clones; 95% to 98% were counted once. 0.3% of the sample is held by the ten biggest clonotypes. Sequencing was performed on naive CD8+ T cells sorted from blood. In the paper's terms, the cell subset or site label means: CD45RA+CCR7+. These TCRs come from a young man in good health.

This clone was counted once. CDR3 in amino acids: CASSPGTSGRDEQYF. The CDR3 region has the DNA TGCGCCAGCAGCCCCGGGACTAGCGGGAGAGACGAGCAGTACTTC. The J gene is TRBJ2-7, the V gene TRBV5-1, with TRBD2 identical over 14 bases. The trim removed 4 bases at V and 5 bases at J, leaving 5 bases unmatched. The CDR3 has 15 amino acids. Germline CDR1 SGHRS, CDR2 YFSETQ.

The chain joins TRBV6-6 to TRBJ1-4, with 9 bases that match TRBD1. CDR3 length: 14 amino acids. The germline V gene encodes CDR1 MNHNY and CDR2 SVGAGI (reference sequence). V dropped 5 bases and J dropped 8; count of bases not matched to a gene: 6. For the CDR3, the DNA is TGTGCCAGCAGTGCCGGGACAGGGCACGAAAAACTGTTTTTT. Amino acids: CASSAGTGHEKLFF.

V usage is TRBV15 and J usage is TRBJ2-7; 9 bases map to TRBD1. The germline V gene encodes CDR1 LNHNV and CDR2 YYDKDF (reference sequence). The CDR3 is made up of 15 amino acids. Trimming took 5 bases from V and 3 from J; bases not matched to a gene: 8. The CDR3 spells CATSSPGTGIYEQYF. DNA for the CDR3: TGTGCCACCAGCTCCCCCGGGACAGGGATCTACGAGCAGTACTTC.

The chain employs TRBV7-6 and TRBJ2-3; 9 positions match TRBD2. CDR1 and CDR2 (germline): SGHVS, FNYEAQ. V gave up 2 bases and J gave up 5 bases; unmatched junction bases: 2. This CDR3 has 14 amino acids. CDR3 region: CASSLSGGIDTQYF. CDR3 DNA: TGTGCCAGCAGCTTAAGCGGGGGGATAGATACGCAGTATTTT.

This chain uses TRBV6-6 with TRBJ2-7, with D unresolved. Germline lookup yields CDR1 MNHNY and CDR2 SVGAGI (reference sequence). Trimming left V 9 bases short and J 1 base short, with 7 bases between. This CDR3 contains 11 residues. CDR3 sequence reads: CASGDSYEQYF. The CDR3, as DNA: TGTGCCAGTGGAGATTCCTACGAGCAGTACTTC.

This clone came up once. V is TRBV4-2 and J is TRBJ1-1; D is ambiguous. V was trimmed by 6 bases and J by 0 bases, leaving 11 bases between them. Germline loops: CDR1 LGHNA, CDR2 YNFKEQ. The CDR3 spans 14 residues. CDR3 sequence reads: CASSAGVMNTEAFF. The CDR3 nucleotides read TGTGCCAGCAGTGCGGGAGTAATGAACACTGAAGCTTTCTTT.

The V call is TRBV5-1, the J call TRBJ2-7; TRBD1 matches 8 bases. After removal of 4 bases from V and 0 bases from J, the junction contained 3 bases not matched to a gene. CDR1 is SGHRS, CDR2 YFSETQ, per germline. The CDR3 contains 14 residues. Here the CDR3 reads CASSTTGASYEQYF. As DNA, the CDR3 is TGCGCCAGCAGCACGACAGGGGCCTCCTACGAGCAGTACTTC.

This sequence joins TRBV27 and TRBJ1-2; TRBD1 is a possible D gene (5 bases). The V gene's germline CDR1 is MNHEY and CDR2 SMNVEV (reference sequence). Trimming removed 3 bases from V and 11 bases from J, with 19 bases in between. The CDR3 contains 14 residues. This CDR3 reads CASSFTPVAGEYTF. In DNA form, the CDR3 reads TGTGCCAGCAGTTTTACACCCGTCGCGGGGGAATACACCTTC.

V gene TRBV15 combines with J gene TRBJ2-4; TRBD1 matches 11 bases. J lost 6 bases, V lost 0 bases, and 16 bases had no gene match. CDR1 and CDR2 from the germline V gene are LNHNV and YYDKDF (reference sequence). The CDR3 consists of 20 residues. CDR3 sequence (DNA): TGTGCCACCAGCAGAGATCGAGGGACAGGGGGATCCCTGAGTATAAACATTCAGTACTTC. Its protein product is CATSRDRGTGGSLSINIQYF.

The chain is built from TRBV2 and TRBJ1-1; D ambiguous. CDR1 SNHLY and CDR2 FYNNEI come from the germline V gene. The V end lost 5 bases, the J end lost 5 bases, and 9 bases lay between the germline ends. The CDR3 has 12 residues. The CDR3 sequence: CASSTIPTEAFF. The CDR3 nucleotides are TGTGCCAGCAGTACAATTCCGACTGAAGCTTTCTTT.

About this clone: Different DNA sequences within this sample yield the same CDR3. CDR3 residues: CASGGSYEQYF. The CDR3 bases are TGTGCCAGCGGAGGCTCCTACGAGCAGTACTTC. The gene calls are TRBV9 and TRBJ2-7; D possibly corresponds to TRBD2 (5 bases). Trimming shortened V by 7 bases and J by 0 bases, and 5 bases separated the two germline ends. CDR1 and CDR2 (germline): SGDLS, YYNGEE. The CDR3 runs to 11 residues.

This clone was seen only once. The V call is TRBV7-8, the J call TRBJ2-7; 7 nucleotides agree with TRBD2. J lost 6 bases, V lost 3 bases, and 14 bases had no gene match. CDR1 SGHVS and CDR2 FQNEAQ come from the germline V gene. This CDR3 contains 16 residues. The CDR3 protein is CASSFTVTSELGEQYF. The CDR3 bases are TGTGCCAGCAGCTTCACGGTCACTAGCGAGTTGGGCGAGCAGTACTTC.

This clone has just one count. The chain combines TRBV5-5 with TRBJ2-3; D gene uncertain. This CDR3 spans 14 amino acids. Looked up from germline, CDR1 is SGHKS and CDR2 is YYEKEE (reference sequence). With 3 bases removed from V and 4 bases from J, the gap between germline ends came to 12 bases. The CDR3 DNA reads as TGTGCCAGCAGCTCCACGCAGCTCCCAGATACGCAGTATTTT. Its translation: CASSSTQLPDTQYF.

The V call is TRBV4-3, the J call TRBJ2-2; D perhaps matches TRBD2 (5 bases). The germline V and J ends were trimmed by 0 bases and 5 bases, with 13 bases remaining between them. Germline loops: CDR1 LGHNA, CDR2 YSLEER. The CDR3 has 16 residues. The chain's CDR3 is CASSQDPMRGTGELFF. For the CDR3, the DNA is TGCGCCAGCAGCCAAGACCCGATGCGAGGGACCGGGGAGCTGTTTTTT.

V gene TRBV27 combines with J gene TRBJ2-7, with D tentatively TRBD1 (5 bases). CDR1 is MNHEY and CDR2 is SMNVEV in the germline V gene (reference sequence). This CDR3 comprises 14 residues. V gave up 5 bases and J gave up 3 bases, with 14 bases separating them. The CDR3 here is CASSAGQVGYEQYF. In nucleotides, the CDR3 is TGTGCCAGCAGTGCCGGACAAGTTGGCTACGAGCAGTACTTC.

The CDR3, as DNA: TGTGCCAGCAGCCCAAGTGGGACAGGTCCGAACACTGAAGCTTTCTTT. Translation: CASSPSGTGPNTEAFF. V is TRBV2 and J is TRBJ1-1; 8 bases line up with TRBD1. The germline CDR1 and CDR2 sequences are SNHLY and FYNNEI. With V trimmed by 6 bases and J by 1 base, 10 bases remained unmatched. The CDR3 spans 16 residues. The full variable domain, with the rest looked up from reference TRBV2 and TRBJ1-1, is EPEVTQTPSHQVTQMGQEVILRCVPISNHLYFYWYRQILGQKVEFLVSFYNNEISEKSEIFDDQFSVERPDGSNFTLKIRSTKLEDSAMYFCASSPSGTGPNTEAFFGQGTRLTVV.

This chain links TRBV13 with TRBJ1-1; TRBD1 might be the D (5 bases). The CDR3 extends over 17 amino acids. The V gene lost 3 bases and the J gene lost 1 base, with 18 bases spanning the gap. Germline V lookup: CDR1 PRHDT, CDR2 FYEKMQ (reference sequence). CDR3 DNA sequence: TGTGCCAGCAGCTTTCGGGGGGGAGCAGCTTCGAACACTGAAGCTTTCTTT. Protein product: CASSFRGGAASNTEAFF.

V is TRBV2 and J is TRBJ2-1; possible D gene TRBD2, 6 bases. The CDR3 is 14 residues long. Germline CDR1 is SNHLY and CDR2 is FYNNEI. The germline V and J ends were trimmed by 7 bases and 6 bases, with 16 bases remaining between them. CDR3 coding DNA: TGTGCCAGCAACACCCCGAGGGGAGGCAATGAGCAGTTCTTC. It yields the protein CASNTPRGGNEQFF.

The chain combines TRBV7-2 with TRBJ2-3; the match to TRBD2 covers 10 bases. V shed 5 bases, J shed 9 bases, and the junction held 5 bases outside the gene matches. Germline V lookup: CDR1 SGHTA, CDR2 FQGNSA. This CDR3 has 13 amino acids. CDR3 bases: TGTGCCAGCAGCACGCCTAGCGGGAGAACGCAGTATTTT. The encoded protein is CASSTPSGRTQYF.

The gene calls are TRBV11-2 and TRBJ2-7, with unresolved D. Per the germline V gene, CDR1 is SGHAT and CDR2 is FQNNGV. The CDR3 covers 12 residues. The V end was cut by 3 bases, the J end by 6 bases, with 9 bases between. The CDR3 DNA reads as TGTGCCAGCAGCTTCGGCAGTGCCGAGCAGTACTTC. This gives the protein CASSFGSAEQYF.

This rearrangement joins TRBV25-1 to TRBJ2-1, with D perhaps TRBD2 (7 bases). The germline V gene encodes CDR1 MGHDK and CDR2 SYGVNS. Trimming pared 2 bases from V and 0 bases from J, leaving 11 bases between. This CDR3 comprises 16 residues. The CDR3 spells CASSERGAFSYNEQFF. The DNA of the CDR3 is TGTGCCAGCAGTGAACGGGGGGCGTTCTCCTACAATGAGCAGTTCTTC.

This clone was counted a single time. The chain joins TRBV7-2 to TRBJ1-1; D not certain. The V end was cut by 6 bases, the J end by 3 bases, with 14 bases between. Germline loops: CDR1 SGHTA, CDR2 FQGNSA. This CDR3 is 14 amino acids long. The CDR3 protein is CASRDRAWDTEAFF. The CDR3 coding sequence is TGTGCCAGCAGAGATCGAGCCTGGGACACTGAAGCTTTCTTT.

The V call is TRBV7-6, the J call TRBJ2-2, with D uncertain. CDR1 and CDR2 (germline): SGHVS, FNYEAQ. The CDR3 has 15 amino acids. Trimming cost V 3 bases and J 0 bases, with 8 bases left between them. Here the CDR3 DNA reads TGTGCCAGCAGCTTGGCCAGCCCGAACACCGGGGAGCTGTTTTTT. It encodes CASSLASPNTGELFF.

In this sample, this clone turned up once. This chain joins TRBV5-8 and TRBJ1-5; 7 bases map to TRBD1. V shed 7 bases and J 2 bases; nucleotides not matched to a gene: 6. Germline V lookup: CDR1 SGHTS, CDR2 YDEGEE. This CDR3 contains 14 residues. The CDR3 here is CASQNTGGNQPQHF. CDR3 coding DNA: TGTGCCAGCCAAAATACAGGGGGCAATCAGCCCCAGCATTTT.